This TCR beta chain was retrieved from a study of blood T cell dynamics during melanoma immunotherapy. DNA loading was fixed at roughly 0.35 ug for all bulk PBMC samples. Data came from immunoSEQ multiplex PCR; TCRdb stores just in-frame clones and leaves some out. The table shows approximately 17,000 clones, with approximately 91% occurring only once. Specified time point: pre-treatment baseline. Samples come from before therapy and from week 3 after the first blockade cycle. General study points: Clones driving repertoire changes may be melanoma-specific or general immune activation.

Comment on this clone: Antigen specificity is unknown.

There are 13 residues in the CDR3. In germline, CDR1 is SGHRS, CDR2 YFSETQ. V was pared by 5 bases and J by 2 bases, with 9 bases between. Sequences were derived from blood, sampled from a patient treated with checkpoint blockade. The chain links TRBV5-1 to TRBJ2-3; perhaps TRBD2 as D (5 bases). The receptor's source is a human donor with melanoma. The CDR3 DNA reads TGCGCCAGCAGACGGGGAGACACAGATACGCAGTATTTT. This gives the protein CASRRGDTDTQYF.